These 2 T cell receptor beta chains were sequenced from one sample in a study of Ad26.COV2.S vaccination and SARS-CoV-2 variants. TCRdb's table, derived via immunoSEQ multiplex PCR, lists solely in-frame clones and lacks some. The data show about 320,000 clones, with 85% seen just once and 2% to 2.5% held by the top ten. Stated treatment: roughly 18 received Ad26.COV2.S at low or high dose, single or two shots; about five received placebo; per-sample allocation not given. Specimen acquisition occurred on day 63 following the initial vaccine or placebo injection. The sample here was peripheral blood, taken in a trial of Ad26.COV2.S vaccine versus placebo. The source of these receptors is a person aged 18-60 years who received the Ad26.COV2.S COVID-19 vaccine or a placebo.

The chain joins TRBV28 to TRBJ1-1; TRBD1 aligns across 7 bases. Germline V gene data show CDR1 as MDHEN and CDR2 as SYDVKM. The CDR3 covers 12 residues. Trimming took 4 bases from V and 9 from J; bases not matched to a gene: 5. The CDR3 DNA follows: TGTGCCAGCAGTTATCCGGACAGGCAAGCTTTCTTT. It is translated as CASSYPDRQAFF.

As regards this clone: This may be a read error: a much more frequent sequence differs by one nucleotide. CDR3 loop: CASSLAGSYNEQFF. The CDR3 DNA reads TGTGCCAGCAGCTTAGCGGGGTCCTACAATGAGCAGTTCTTC. The rearrangement links TRBV5-6 to TRBJ2-1; TRBD2 aligns across 7 bases. The germline V gene encodes CDR1 SGHDT and CDR2 YYEEEE. Unmatched junction bases numbered 0, after V lost 2 bases and J lost 1 base. The CDR3 covers 14 residues. The full variable domain, in which reference TRBV5-6 and TRBJ2-1 provide the parts outside the CDR3, is DAGVTQSPTHLIKTRGQQVTLRCSPKSGHDTVSWYQQALGQGPQFIFQYYEEEERQRGNFPDRFSGHQFPNYSSELNVNALLLGDSALYLCASSLAGSYNEQFFGPGTRLTVL.